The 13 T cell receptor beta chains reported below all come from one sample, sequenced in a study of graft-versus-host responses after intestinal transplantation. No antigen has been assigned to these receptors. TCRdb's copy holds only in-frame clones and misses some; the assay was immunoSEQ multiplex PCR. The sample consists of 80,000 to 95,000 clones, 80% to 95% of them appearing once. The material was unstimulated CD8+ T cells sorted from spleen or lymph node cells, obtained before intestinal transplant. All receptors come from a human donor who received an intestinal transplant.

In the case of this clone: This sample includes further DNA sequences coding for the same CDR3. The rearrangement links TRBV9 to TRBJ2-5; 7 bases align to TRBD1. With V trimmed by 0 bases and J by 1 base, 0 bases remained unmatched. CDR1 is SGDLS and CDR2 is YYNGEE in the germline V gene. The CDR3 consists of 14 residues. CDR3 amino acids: CASSVAGGQETQYF. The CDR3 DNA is TGTGCCAGCAGCGTAGCAGGGGGCCAAGAGACCCAGTACTTC.

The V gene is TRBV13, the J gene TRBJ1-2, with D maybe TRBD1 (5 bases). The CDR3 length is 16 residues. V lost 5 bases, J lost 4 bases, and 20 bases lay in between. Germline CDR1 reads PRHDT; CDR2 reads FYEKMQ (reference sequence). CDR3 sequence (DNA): TGTGCCAGCAGCCTGGGGACGTCGGGGGGAATCTATGGCTACACCTTC. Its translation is CASSLGTSGGIYGYTF. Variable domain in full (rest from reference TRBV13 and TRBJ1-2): AAGVIQSPRHLIKEKRETATLKCYPIPRHDTVYWYQQGPGQDPQFLISFYEKMQSDKGSIPDRFSAQQFSDYHSELNMSSLELGDSALYFCASSLGTSGGIYGYTFGSGTRLTVV.

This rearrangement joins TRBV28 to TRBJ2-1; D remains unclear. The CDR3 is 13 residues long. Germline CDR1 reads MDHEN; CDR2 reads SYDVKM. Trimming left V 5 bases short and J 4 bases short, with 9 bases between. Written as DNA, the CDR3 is TGTGCCAGCAGTAAACAAACGTACAATGAGCAGTTCTTC. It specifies CASSKQTYNEQFF. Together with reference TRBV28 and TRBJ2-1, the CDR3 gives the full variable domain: DVKVTQSSRYLVKRTGEKVFLECVQDMDHENMFWYRQDPGLGLRLIYFSYDVKMKEKGDIPEGYSVSREKKERFSLILESASTNQTSMYLCASSKQTYNEQFFGPGTRLTVL.

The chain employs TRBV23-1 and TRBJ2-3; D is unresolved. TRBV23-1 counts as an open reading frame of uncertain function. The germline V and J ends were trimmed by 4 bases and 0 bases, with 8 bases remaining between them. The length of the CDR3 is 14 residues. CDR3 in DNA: TGCGCCAGCAGTCCTGCGATAAGCACAGATACGCAGTATTTT. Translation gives CASSPAISTDTQYF.

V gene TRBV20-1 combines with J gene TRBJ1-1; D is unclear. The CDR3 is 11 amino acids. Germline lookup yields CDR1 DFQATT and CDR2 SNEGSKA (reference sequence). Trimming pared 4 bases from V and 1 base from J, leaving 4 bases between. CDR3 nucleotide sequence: TGCAGTGCTACAGGGAACACTGAAGCTTTCTTT. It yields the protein CSATGNTEAFF.

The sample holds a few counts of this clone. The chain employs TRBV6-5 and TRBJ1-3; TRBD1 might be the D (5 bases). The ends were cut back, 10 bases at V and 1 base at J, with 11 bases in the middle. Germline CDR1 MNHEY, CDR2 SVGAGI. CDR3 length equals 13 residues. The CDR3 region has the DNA TGTGCCACCTCGACAGTTTCTGGAAACACCATATATTTT. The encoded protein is CATSTVSGNTIYF.

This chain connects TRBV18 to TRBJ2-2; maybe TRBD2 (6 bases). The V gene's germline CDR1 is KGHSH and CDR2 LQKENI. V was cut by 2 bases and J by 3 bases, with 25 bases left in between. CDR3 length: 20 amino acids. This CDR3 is CASSPMNLAEIWPDTGELFF. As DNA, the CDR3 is TGTGCCAGCTCACCAATGAACTTAGCGGAAATCTGGCCGGACACCGGGGAGCTGTTTTTT.

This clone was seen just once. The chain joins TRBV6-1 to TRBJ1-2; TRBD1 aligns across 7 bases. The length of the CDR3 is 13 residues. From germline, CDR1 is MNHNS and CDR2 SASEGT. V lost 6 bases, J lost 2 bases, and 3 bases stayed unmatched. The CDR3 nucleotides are TGTGCCAGCAGGGTGACAGGGAACTATGGCTACACCTTC. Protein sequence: CASRVTGNYGYTF.

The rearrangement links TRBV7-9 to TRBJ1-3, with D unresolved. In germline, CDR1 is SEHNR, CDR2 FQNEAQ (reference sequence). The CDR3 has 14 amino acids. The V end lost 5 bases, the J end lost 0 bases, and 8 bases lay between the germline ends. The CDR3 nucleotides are TGTGCCAGCAGCAAAATGAGCTCTGGAAACACCATATATTTT. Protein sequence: CASSKMSSGNTIYF.

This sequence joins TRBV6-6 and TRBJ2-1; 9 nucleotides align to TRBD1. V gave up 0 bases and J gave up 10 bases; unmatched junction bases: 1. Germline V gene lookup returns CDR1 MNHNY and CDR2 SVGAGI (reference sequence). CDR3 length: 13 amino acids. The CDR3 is CASSYSTGGEQFF. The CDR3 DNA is TGTGCCAGCAGTTACTCGACAGGGGGGGAGCAGTTCTTC.

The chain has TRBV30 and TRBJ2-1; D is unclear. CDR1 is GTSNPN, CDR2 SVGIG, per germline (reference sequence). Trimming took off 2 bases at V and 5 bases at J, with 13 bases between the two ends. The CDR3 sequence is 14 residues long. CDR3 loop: CAWSIGFEDNEQFF. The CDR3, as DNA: TGTGCCTGGAGTATAGGATTTGAGGACAATGAGCAGTTCTTC.

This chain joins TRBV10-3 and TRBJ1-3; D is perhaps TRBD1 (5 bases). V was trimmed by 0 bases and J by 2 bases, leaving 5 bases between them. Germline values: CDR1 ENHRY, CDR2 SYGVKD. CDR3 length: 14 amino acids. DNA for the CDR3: TGTGCCATCAGTGAGTCGACAGCTGGAAACACCATATATTTT. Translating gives CAISESTAGNTIYF.

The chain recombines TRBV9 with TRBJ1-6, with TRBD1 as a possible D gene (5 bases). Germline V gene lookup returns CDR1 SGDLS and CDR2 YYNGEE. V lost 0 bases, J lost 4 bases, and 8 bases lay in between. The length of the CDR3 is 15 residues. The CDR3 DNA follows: TGTGCCAGCAGCGTAGAAGAGGGGTATAATTCACCCCTCCACTTT. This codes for CASSVEEGYNSPLHF.